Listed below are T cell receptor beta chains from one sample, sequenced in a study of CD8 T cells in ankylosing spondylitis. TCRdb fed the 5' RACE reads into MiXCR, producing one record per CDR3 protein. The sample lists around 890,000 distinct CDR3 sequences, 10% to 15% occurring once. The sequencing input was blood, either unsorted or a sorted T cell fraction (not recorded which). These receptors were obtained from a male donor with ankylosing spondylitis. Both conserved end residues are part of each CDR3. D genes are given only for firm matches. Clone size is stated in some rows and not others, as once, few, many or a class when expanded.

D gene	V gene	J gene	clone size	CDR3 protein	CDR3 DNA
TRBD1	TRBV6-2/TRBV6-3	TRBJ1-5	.	CASKTGGLQPQHF	TGTGCCAGCAAAACAGGGGGTCTCCAGCCCCAGCATTTT
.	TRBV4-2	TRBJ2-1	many	CASSQDLSKAYNEQFF	TGTGCCAGCAGCCAAGATTTGTCGAAGGCTTACAATGAGCAGTTCTTC
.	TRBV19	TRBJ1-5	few	CASSINGQLDQPQHF	TGTGCCAGTAGTATAAACGGCCAGTTAGATCAGCCCCAGCATTTT
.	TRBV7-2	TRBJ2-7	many	CASSFGRPYEQYF	TGTGCCAGCAGCTTTGGCAGACCCTACGAGCAGTACTTC
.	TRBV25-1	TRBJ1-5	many	CASSEFEGEPQHF	TGTGCCAGCAGTGAATTTGAAGGCGAGCCCCAGCATTTT
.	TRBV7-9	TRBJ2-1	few	CASSLYDWQFF	TGTGCCAGCAGCTTATACGATTGGCAGTTCTTC
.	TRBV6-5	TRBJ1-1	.	CASSYLVVGTEAFF	TGTGCCAGCAGTTACCTTGTGGTGGGGACTGAAGCTTTCTTT
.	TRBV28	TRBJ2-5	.	CASSPWQSQETQYF	TGTGCCAGCAGTCCCTGGCAGAGCCAAGAGACCCAGTACTTC
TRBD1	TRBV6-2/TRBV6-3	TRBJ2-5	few	CASSATGGRETQYF	TGTGCCAGCAGTGCGACAGGGGGCAGGGAGACCCAGTACTTC
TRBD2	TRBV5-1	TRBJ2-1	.	CASSPSGGQILNEQFF	TGCGCCAGCAGCCCATCGGGAGGCCAGATATTGAATGAGCAGTTCTTC
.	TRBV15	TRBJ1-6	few	CATSRDLKAGTYNSPLHF	TGTGCCACCAGCAGAGATTTAAAGGCCGGGACCTATAATTCACCCCTCCACTTT
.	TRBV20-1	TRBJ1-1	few	CSLTGNTEAFF	TGCAGTCTGACAGGGAACACTGAAGCTTTCTTT
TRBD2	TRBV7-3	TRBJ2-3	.	CASSSTGGHTEAQYF	TGTGCCAGCAGCTCTACGGGGGGGCACACCGAGGCGCAGTATTTT
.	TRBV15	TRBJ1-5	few	CATSRDVAGNQPQHF	TGTGCCACCAGCAGAGATGTGGCAGGCAATCAGCCCCAGCATTTT
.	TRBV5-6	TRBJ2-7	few	CASSFILLGQYSYEQYF	TGTGCCAGCAGCTTTATTCTACTTGGACAGTACTCCTACGAGCAGTACTTC
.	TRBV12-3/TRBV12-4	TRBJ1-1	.	CASSFGTGLNTEAFF	TGTGCCAGCAGTTTCGGCACAGGGCTGAACACTGAAGCTTTCTTT
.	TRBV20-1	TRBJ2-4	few	CSAEYSGNIQYF	TGCAGTGCTGAGTACTCTGGGAACATTCAGTACTTC
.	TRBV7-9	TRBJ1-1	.	CASSFRDRDTEAFF	TGTGCCAGCAGCTTTCGGGATAGGGACACTGAAGCTTTCTTT
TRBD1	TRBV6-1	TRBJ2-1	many	CASSEYRGSYNEQFF	TGTGCCAGCAGTGAATACAGGGGGTCCTACAATGAGCAGTTCTTC
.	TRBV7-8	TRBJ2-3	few	CASSLRQLTDTQYF	TGTGCCAGCAGCCTCAGACAGCTCACAGATACGCAGTATTTT
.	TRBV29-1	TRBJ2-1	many	CSIVGDGVTYNEQFF	TGCAGCATCGTTGGAGACGGGGTAACCTACAATGAGCAGTTCTTC
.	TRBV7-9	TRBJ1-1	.	CASSQKQGYSEAFF	TGTGCCAGCAGCCAGAAGCAGGGGTACTCTGAAGCTTTCTTT
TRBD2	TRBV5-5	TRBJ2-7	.	CASRWTSSYEQYF	TGTGCCAGCAGGTGGACTAGCTCCTACGAGCAGTACTTC
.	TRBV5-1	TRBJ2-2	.	CASSLSRGPGELFF	TGCGCCAGCAGCTTGTCCCGGGGCCCCGGGGAGCTGTTTTTT
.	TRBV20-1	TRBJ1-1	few	CSARAEGDTEAFF	TGCAGTGCTAGAGCTGAAGGGGACACTGAAGCTTTCTTT
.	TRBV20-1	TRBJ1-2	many	CSAIRGYGYTF	TGCAGTGCTATAAGAGGCTATGGCTACACCTTC
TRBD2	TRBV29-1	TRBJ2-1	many	CSVRTSGSYNEQFF	TGCAGCGTGAGGACTAGCGGTTCCTACAATGAGCAGTTCTTC
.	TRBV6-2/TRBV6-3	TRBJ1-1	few	CASSYLGTQYEAFF	TGTGCCAGCAGTTATCTCGGGACACAATATGAAGCTTTCTTT
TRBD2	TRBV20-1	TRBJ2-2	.	CSASILAGGPTNTGELFF	TGCAGTGCTAGTATACTAGCGGGGGGACCCACGAACACCGGGGAGCTGTTTTTT